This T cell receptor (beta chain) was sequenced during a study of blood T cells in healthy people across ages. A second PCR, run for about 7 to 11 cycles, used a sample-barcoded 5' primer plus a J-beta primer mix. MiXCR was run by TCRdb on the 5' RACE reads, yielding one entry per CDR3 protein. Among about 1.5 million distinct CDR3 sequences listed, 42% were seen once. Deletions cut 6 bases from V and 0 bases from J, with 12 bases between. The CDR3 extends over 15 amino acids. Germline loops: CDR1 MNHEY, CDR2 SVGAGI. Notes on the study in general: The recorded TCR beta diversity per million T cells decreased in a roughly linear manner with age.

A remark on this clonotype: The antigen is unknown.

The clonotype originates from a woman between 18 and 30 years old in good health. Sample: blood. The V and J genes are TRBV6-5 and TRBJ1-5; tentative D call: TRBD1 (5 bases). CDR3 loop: CASSPWGYSNQPQHF. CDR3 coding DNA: TGTGCCAGCAGCCCGTGGGGGTATAGCAATCAGCCCCAGCATTTT.